This TCR beta chain was captured by sequencing in a study of T-cell memory formation after mild COVID-19. A single count supports this clonotype. The CDR3 contains 18 residues. Germline CDR1 reads SGHTA; CDR2 reads FQGTGA. Trimming cost V 5 bases and J 2 bases, with 23 bases left between them. TCRdb fed the 5' RACE reads into MiXCR, producing one record per CDR3 protein. The table records 250,000 to 350,000 distinct CDR3 sequences, around 15% of them present only once. Material: PBMCs or a T cell subset sorted from them (not recorded which). This TCR derives from a young man who had mild COVID-19 (a few samples of this study predate the infection). Cell type and time point are not known. The chain has TRBV7-3 and TRBJ2-3; D possibly corresponds to TRBD2 (5 bases). The CDR3 DNA reads TGTGCCAGCAGCATCAGAGGGCCGGTGGTCAGAGCCACAGATACGCAGTATTTT. This sequence encodes CASSIRGPVVRATDTQYF.